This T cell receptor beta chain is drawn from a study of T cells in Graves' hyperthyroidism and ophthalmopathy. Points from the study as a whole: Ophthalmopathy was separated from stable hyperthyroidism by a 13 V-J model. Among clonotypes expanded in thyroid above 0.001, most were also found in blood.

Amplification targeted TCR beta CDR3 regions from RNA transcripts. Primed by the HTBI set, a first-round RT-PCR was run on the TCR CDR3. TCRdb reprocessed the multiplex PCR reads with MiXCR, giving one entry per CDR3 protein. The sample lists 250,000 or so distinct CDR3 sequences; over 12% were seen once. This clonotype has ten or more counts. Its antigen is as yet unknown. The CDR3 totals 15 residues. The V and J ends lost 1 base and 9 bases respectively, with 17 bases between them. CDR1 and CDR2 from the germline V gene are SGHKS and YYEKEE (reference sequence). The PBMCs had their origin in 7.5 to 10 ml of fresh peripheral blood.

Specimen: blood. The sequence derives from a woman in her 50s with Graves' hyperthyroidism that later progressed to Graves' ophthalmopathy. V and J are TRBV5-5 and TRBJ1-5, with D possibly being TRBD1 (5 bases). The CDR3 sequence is CASSLIGTSELPQHF. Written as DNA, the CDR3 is TGTGCCAGCAGCTTGATCGGGACCTCTGAATTGCCCCAGCATTTT.